This TCR beta chain was identified during a study of response to subunit inactivated influenza vaccine. Study-level findings and limits: It was the authors' suggestion that each seasonal influenza vaccination recruits few new T cells.

TCRdb re-called the RT-PCR reads through MiXCR, storing one row per CDR3 protein. The sample contains around 530,000 distinct CDR3 sequences, roughly 12% of which appear only once. This clonotype was counted between two and nine times. The antigen is unknown. The CDR3 spans 17 residues. Trimming cost V 4 bases and J 1 base; bases outside gene matches: 7. The clonotype originates from a man aged 50 to 59 who received an inactivated influenza vaccine. The chain has TRBV12-3 or TRBV12-4 and TRBJ2-3, with 11 bases aligning to TRBD1. The sequences come from PBMCs from blood, collected on the day of vaccination. The CDR3 sequence: CASSWTGGGFGTDTQYF. CDR3 in DNA: TGTGCCAGCAGTTGGACAGGGGGCGGATTCGGCACAGATACGCAGTATTTT.